Below, 27 T cell receptor beta chains from the same sample are listed, as sequenced in a study of cytomegalovirus exposure and HLA in healthy donors. Both 60 Vbeta primers and 13 Jbeta primers went into the PCR. Libraries were prepared by immunoSEQ multiplex PCR; TCRdb keeps only in-frame clonotypes and omits some of them. This table has around 200,000 clones, 75% to 85% appearing once. The sample comprised PBMCs. Every receptor here comes from a girl aged 2 to 9 in good health and CMV-seropositive.

In its sample, this clone was seen a few times. The chain carries TRBV7-3 and TRBJ1-4, with D maybe TRBD1 (6 bases). Trimming left V 1 base short and J 4 bases short, with 16 bases between. Germline CDR1 reads SGHTA; CDR2 reads FQGTGA. The CDR3 spans 17 residues. As DNA, the CDR3 is TGTGCCAGCAGCTTAATGAGGGGGAGGGGACGTAATGAAAAACTGTTTTTT. Encoded protein: CASSLMRGRGRNEKLFF.

The chain employs TRBV6-1 and TRBJ2-5; D is undetermined. The CDR3 has 12 residues. Germline V gene lookup returns CDR1 MNHNS and CDR2 SASEGT. The V gene lost 7 bases and the J gene lost 1 base, with 7 bases spanning the gap. The CDR3 nucleotides are TGTGCCAGCATGGCCAGCCAAGAGACCCAGTACTTC. Amino acids: CASMASQETQYF.

The chain couples TRBV6-1 to TRBJ2-3; D might be TRBD2 (5 bases). CDR3 size: 13 residues. The germline V gene encodes CDR1 MNHNS and CDR2 SASEGT. V lost 6 bases to trimming and J lost 1 base, with 8 bases between them. The CDR3: CASRISGTDTQYF. CDR3 nucleotide sequence: TGTGCCAGCAGAATTAGCGGCACAGATACGCAGTATTTT.

The rearrangement uses TRBV6-6 and TRBJ1-3; tentative D call: TRBD1 (6 bases). This CDR3 is built from 15 residues. CDR1 is MNHNY, CDR2 SVGAGI, per germline (reference sequence). Trimming shortened V by 2 bases and J by 6 bases, and 14 bases separated the two germline ends. The CDR3 DNA reads TGTGCCAGCAGTTACGGGCAGGGGTTTGAAAACACCATATATTTT. Translation gives CASSYGQGFENTIYF.

This clone was counted a few times. The chain recombines TRBV6-6 with TRBJ1-3; maybe TRBD1 (6 bases). From germline, CDR1 is MNHNY and CDR2 SVGAGI (reference sequence). The CDR3 loop spans 16 amino acids. Between the trimmed V and J ends, which lost 6 bases and 0 bases, there was a span of 15 bases. The CDR3 nucleotides are TGTGCCAGCAGCCCCCGGGACATGAGCTCTGGAAACACCATATATTTT. Residues: CASSPRDMSSGNTIYF.

The chain links TRBV29-1 to TRBJ2-7, with TRBD1 as a possible D gene (5 bases). This CDR3 region has 11 residues. Germline-derived CDR1 and CDR2 are SQVTM and ANQGSEA. Trimming took 5 bases from V and 5 from J, leaving 10 bases between them. CDR3 residues: CSVRQGNEQYF. The CDR3 DNA reads as TGCAGCGTTCGTCAGGGCAACGAGCAGTACTTC.

The rearrangement joins TRBV19 to TRBJ2-7; no clear D gene. Germline CDR1 LNHDA, CDR2 SQIVND (reference sequence). Trimming removed 6 bases at V and 3 bases at J, with 9 bases between. The CDR3 has 12 residues. CDR3 bases: TGTGCCAGTAGCCAGACACGCTACGAGCAGTACTTC. It specifies CASSQTRYEQYF.

The chain combines TRBV7-9 with TRBJ1-1, with D possibly matching TRBD1 (5 bases). The V gene lost 5 bases and the J gene lost 12 bases, with 19 bases spanning the gap. Looked up from germline, CDR1 is SEHNR and CDR2 is FQNEAQ (reference sequence). CDR3 length: 13 amino acids. CDR3 in amino acids: CASSGYNRCRSFF. CDR3 coding DNA: TGTGCCAGCAGCGGTTATAACAGGTGTAGGTCTTTCTTT.

The J gene is TRBJ2-4, the V gene TRBV4-1, with a tentative D call TRBD2 (6 bases). V lost 0 bases to trimming and J lost 0 bases, with 15 bases between them. The CDR3 is 18 residues long. CDR1 MGHRA and CDR2 YSYEKL come from the germline V gene. The CDR3 DNA reads TGCGCCAGCAGCCAAGACGCGGGGAGGACCATAGCCAAAAACATTCAGTACTTC. Its protein product is CASSQDAGRTIAKNIQYF.

The chain combines TRBV4-1 with TRBJ1-4, with 8 bases that match TRBD1. CDR3 length equals 14 residues. CDR1 and CDR2 from the germline V gene are MGHRA and YSYEKL. V lost 4 bases and J lost 7; bases outside the gene matches: 5. CDR3: CASSLDRGGEKLFF. The DNA for the CDR3 is TGCGCCAGCAGCCTCGACAGGGGAGGTGAAAAACTGTTTTTT.

The V gene is TRBV6-5, the J gene TRBJ1-3, with 9 bases fitting TRBD1. From germline, CDR1 is MNHEY and CDR2 SVGAGI. Trimming at V came to 0 bases and at J to 1 base, leaving 1 base not matched to a gene. The length of the CDR3 is 16 residues. CDR3 residues: CASSYSGQGSGNTIYF. The CDR3 DNA sequence: TGTGCCAGCAGTTACTCAGGACAGGGGTCTGGAAACACCATATATTTT.

This clone is a singleton in its sample. The gene calls are TRBV27 and TRBJ1-2, with 9 bases that match TRBD1. After removal of 3 bases from V and 8 bases from J, the junction contained 7 bases not matched to a gene. Per germline, CDR1 MNHEY and CDR2 SMNVEV (reference sequence). CDR3 length: 14 residues. The CDR3 protein is CASSFWGQGWGYTF. For the CDR3, the DNA is TGTGCCAGCAGTTTTTGGGGACAGGGATGGGGCTACACCTTC.

This chain uses TRBV7-8 with TRBJ2-7; TRBD2 matches 8 bases. With V trimmed by 6 bases and J by 3 bases, 10 bases remained unmatched. Germline V gene data show CDR1 as SGHVS and CDR2 as FQNEAQ. The CDR3 length is 15 residues. This chain's CDR3 is CASRKTGGGRYEQYF. For the CDR3, the DNA is TGTGCCAGCAGAAAAACCGGGGGGGGGCGCTACGAGCAGTACTTC.

The chain carries TRBV14 and TRBJ1-1, with no clear D. The CDR3 is made up of 13 amino acids. Germline values: CDR1 SGHDN, CDR2 FVKESK. V dropped 4 bases and J dropped 0 bases, with 6 bases sitting between them. CDR3 bases: TGTGCCAGCAGCCTGAACATGAACACTGAAGCTTTCTTT. Translating it yields CASSLNMNTEAFF. Together with reference TRBV14 and TRBJ1-1, the CDR3 gives the full variable domain: EAGVTQFPSHSVIEKGQTVTLRCDPISGHDNLYWYRRVMGKEIKFLLHFVKESKQDESGMPNNRFLAERTGGTYSTLKVQPAELEDSGVYFCASSLNMNTEAFFGQGTRLTVV.

The V gene is TRBV25-1, the J gene TRBJ1-1; D call uncertain. Trimming stripped 4 bases from V and 10 bases from J, with 10 bases between. The CDR3 has 11 residues. From germline, CDR1 is MGHDK and CDR2 SYGVNS. The CDR3 region is CASSGGLAAFF. The CDR3 nucleotides are TGTGCCAGCAGTGGAGGACTGGCAGCTTTCTTT. Variable domain in full (rest from reference TRBV25-1 and TRBJ1-1): EADIYQTPRYLVIGTGKKITLECSQTMGHDKMYWYQQDPGMELHLIHYSYGVNSTEKGDLSSESTVSRIRTEHFPLTLESARPSHTSQYLCASSGGLAAFFGQGTRLTVV.

The chain employs TRBV7-9 and TRBJ1-1; 8 positions agree with TRBD1. The CDR3 totals 14 residues. Germline assignment: CDR1 SEHNR and CDR2 FQNEAQ (reference sequence). The junction had 6 bases not matched to a gene; V was cut back by 5 bases and J by 4 bases. CDR3 nucleotide sequence: TGTGCCAGCAGCGCCGATACAGGGGGCACTGAAGCTTTCTTT. This sequence encodes CASSADTGGTEAFF.

This rearrangement joins TRBV9 to TRBJ2-1; 8 bases agree with TRBD2. The germline CDR1 and CDR2 sequences are SGDLS and YYNGEE. The V and J ends lost 0 bases and 4 bases, in that order; junction bases with no gene match: 6. The CDR3 loop spans 16 amino acids. The CDR3 protein is CASSVGSGGTYNEQFF. CDR3 sequence (DNA): TGTGCCAGCAGCGTAGGGAGCGGGGGAACATACAATGAGCAGTTCTTC.

This clone was seen a handful of times. Here the CDR3 DNA reads TGTGCCAGCGGCAGGGGCACCTCTGGAAACACCATATATTTT. Amino acids: CASGRGTSGNTIYF. This rearrangement joins TRBV6-5 to TRBJ1-3; a possible D gene is TRBD1 (6 bases). CDR3 length: 14 residues. Germline V CDR1 and CDR2: MNHEY, SVGAGI. V lost 8 bases, J lost 0 bases, and 11 bases lay in between.

The CDR3 reads CASSSSRTVYEQYF. CDR3 DNA sequence: TGTGCCAGCAGTTCCTCTAGGACTGTCTACGAGCAGTACTTC. The chain carries TRBV27 and TRBJ2-7; D is perhaps TRBD2 (5 bases). The length of the CDR3 is 14 residues. Trimming stripped 4 bases from V and 3 bases from J, with 13 bases between. Germline CDR1 MNHEY, CDR2 SMNVEV (reference sequence).

The chain is built from TRBV7-9 and TRBJ1-2; weak D call: TRBD1 (5 bases). The CDR3 has 14 amino acids. V dropped 5 bases and J dropped 7 bases, with 17 bases sitting between them. The germline CDR1 and CDR2 sequences are SEHNR and FQNEAQ (reference sequence). The CDR3: CASSPLELGGGYTF. CDR3 sequence (DNA): TGTGCCAGCAGCCCTCTTGAACTGGGGGGTGGCTACACCTTC.

This clone was recorded once. The J gene is TRBJ2-3, the V gene TRBV11-1; 10 bases match TRBD2. The CDR3 length is 16 residues. The V gene end was trimmed by 5 bases and the J gene end by 4 bases; junction bases not matched to a gene: 9. Germline CDR1 reads SGHAT; CDR2 reads FQDESV (reference sequence). The CDR3 is CASSDVSGRTADTQYF. The CDR3 nucleotides read TGTGCCAGCAGCGACGTTAGCGGGAGGACGGCAGATACGCAGTATTTT. Combining the CDR3 with reference TRBV11-1 and TRBJ2-3 gives the whole variable domain EAEVAQSPRYKITEKSQAVAFWCDPISGHATLYWYRQILGQGPELLVQFQDESVVDDSQLPKDRFSAERLKGVDSTLKIQPAELGDSAMYLCASSDVSGRTADTQYFGPGTRLTVL.

V is TRBV12-2 and J is TRBJ2-7; TRBD1 is the table's D call, not checked against the DNA. TRBV12-2 corresponds to a pseudogene. The CDR3 has 15 residues. The CDR3 coding sequence is TGTGCAAGTCGCTTAGCGCCGGACAGGCCCTACGAGCAGTACTTC. This translates into CASRLAPDRPYEQYF.

The gene calls are TRBV10-2 and TRBJ1-5; 7 bases align to TRBD1. The germline gives CDR1 WSHSY, CDR2 SAAADI. CDR3 length: 16 residues. J was trimmed by 4 bases and V by 3 bases; bases with no gene match: 9. CDR3 residues: CASSDLAGGWNQPQHF. CDR3 sequence (DNA): TGCGCCAGCAGTGATTTAGCAGGGGGATGGAATCAGCCCCAGCATTTT.

The V gene is TRBV20-1, the J gene TRBJ2-1; no definite D call. This CDR3 has 11 residues. Germline V lookup: CDR1 DFQATT, CDR2 SNEGSKA (reference sequence). V lost 1 base to trimming and J lost 5 bases, with 3 bases between them. CDR3 sequence reads: CSARADNEQFF. In nucleotides, the CDR3 is TGCAGTGCTAGAGCCGACAATGAGCAGTTCTTC.

The chain carries TRBV5-1 and TRBJ1-2; D is unresolved. Germline V gene lookup returns CDR1 SGHRS and CDR2 YFSETQ. CDR3 length: 13 amino acids. Deletions cut 4 bases from V and 4 bases from J, with 11 bases between. The CDR3 bases are TGCGCCAGCAGCGATTCGGCTAGCTATGGCTACACCTTC. As protein: CASSDSASYGYTF.

The chain joins TRBV7-9 to TRBJ2-1; D is possibly TRBD2 (6 bases). V shed 5 bases and J shed 9 bases, with 20 bases lying between them. Germline CDR1 reads SEHNR; CDR2 reads FQNEAQ (reference sequence). The CDR3 totals 15 residues. The CDR3 spells CASSRTGEALTEQFF. In DNA, the CDR3 is TGTGCCAGCAGCCGTACGGGAGAGGCCCTAACTGAGCAGTTCTTC.

This clone turned up a few times. The chain recombines TRBV5-1 with TRBJ2-1; D might be TRBD1 (5 bases). This CDR3 region has 15 residues. Trimming pared 0 bases from V and 0 bases from J, leaving 7 bases between. In germline, CDR1 is SGHRS, CDR2 YFSETQ. This CDR3 reads CASSLEGASYNEQFF. The CDR3 DNA reads TGCGCCAGCAGCTTGGAAGGGGCCTCCTACAATGAGCAGTTCTTC.